Below are 2 T cell receptor beta chains sequenced from a single sample in a study of blood T cells in healthy people across ages. Together with a sample-barcoded 5' primer, a J-beta primer mix was included in a second PCR lasting about 7 to 11 cycles. Each CDR3 protein is one row after TCRdb ran MiXCR on the 5' RACE reads. The table lists 650,000 to 700,000 distinct CDR3 sequences, approximately 31% of them singletons. Input material: blood. Source of these receptors: an elderly woman in good health.

This rearrangement joins TRBV6-6 to TRBJ1-1; D is uncertain. Germline values: CDR1 MNHNY, CDR2 SVGAGI (reference sequence). The CDR3 spans 13 residues. Trimming cost V 5 bases and J 3 bases, with 10 bases left between them. Written as DNA, the CDR3 is TGTGCCAGCAGTAAAACAGTGGACACTGAAGCTTTCTTT. Translating gives CASSKTVDTEAFF.

Ten or more counts support this clonotype. V and J are TRBV3-1 and TRBJ1-6; D remains ambiguous. V was clipped by 0 bases and J by 10 bases, with 7 bases between them. This CDR3 has 13 amino acids. The germline V gene encodes CDR1 LGHDT and CDR2 YNNKEL (reference sequence). The CDR3 here is CASSQDRPSPLHF. In DNA, the CDR3 is TGTGCCAGCAGCCAAGATCGACCCTCACCCCTCCACTTT.